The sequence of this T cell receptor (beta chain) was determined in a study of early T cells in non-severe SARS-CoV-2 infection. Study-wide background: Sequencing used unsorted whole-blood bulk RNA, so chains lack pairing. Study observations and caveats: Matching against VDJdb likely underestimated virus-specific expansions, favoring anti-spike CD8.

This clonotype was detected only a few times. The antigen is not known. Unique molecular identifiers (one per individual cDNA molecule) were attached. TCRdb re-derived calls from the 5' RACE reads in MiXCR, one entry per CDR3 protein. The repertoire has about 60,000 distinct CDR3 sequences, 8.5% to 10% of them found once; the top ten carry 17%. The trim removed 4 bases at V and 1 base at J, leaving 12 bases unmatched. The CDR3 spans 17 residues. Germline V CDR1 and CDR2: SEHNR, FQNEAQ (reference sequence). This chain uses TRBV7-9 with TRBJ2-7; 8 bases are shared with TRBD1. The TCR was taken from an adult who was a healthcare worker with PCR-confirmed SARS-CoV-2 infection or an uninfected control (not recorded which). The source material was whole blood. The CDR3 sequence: CASSSIPFGQGSYEQYF. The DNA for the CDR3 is TGTGCCAGCAGCTCAATCCCCTTCGGACAGGGTTCCTACGAGCAGTACTTC.